The 16 T cell receptor beta chains listed next were all sequenced from one sample in a study of breast tumors, draining lymph nodes, adjacent tissues. The lymph nodes were axillary draining lymph nodes from breast cancer patients. TCRdb analysed the multiplex PCR reads with MiXCR anew, one entry per CDR3 protein. The sample consists of some 120,000 distinct CDR3 sequences, just under 20% of them appearing once. Specimen: axillary lymph node tissue. The source of these receptors is a female donor with breast cancer. Some clones in this sample may be carry-over from other donors' samples.

In regard to this clonotype: This could be a read error, since a much larger clone is one nucleotide away. The CDR3 does not close with the conserved phenylalanine or tryptophan, likely indicating a read error. V is TRBV3-1 and J is TRBJ2-1; D might be TRBD1 (5 bases). This CDR3 comprises 14 residues. V shed 4 bases and J shed 2 bases, with 9 bases lying between them. Germline-derived CDR1 and CDR2 are LGHDT and YNNKEL (reference sequence). CDR3 residues: CASSPWGPYNEQFS. In DNA, the CDR3 is TGTGCCAGCAGCCCGTGGGGCCCCTACAATGAGCAGTTCTCC.

This clonotype turned up a few times. Being one base from a much bigger clone, this may be a read error. The chain links TRBV10-2 to TRBJ2-7; TRBD1 agrees at 7 bases. The CDR3 runs to 14 residues. CDR1 and CDR2 (germline): WSHSY, SAAADI. The CDR3 DNA reads TGCGCCAGCGGTGAGGCAGGGGGTACCTACGAGCAGTACTTC. Its protein is CASGEAGGTYEQYF.

The V gene is TRBV20-1, the J gene TRBJ2-5; a weak D match, TRBD2 (6 bases). The CDR3 is made up of 15 amino acids. Germline loops: CDR1 DFQATT, CDR2 SNEGSKA (reference sequence). The V end was cut by 5 bases, the J end by 2 bases, with 18 bases between. The CDR3 is CSADPGTGVQETQYF. In DNA, the CDR3 is TGCAGTGCTGACCCCGGGACTGGCGTACAAGAGACCCAGTACTTC.

There are many counts of this clonotype. The V call is TRBV6-5, the J call TRBJ2-7; D is unresolved. V was shortened by 2 bases and J by 4 bases, with 9 bases between the two germline ends. The length of the CDR3 is 13 residues. Germline values: CDR1 MNHEY, CDR2 SVGAGI. DNA for the CDR3: TGTGCCAGCAGTTACGGATCAGGATACGAGCAGTACTTC. The encoded protein is CASSYGSGYEQYF.

This clonotype has a count of ten or more. The gene calls are TRBV12-3 or TRBV12-4 and TRBJ2-3, with D unresolved. The CDR3 length is 15 residues. The germline V and J ends were trimmed by 2 bases and 4 bases, with 13 bases remaining between them. CDR3 coding DNA: TGTGCCAGCAGTTTACAATCGGGTAGTGCAGATACGCAGTATTTT. Translating gives CASSLQSGSADTQYF.

This clonotype appeared many times. The CDR3 loop is CASSQAAGSGYGYTF. CDR3 DNA: TGTGCCAGCAGCCAAGCAGCGGGGTCAGGCTATGGCTACACCTTC. The chain employs TRBV3-1 and TRBJ1-2; D unclear. Germline V gene lookup returns CDR1 LGHDT and CDR2 YNNKEL (reference sequence). The CDR3 consists of 15 residues. V lost 1 base, J lost 4 bases, and 13 bases lay in between.

This clonotype was counted at least ten times. The gene calls are TRBV4-1 and TRBJ2-2; D uncertain. Trimming removed 0 bases from V and 7 bases from J, with 3 bases in between. This CDR3 is 12 amino acids long. Germline V gene sequence: CDR1 MGHRA, CDR2 YSYEKL. The chain's CDR3 is CASSQEIGELFF. Here the CDR3 DNA reads TGCGCCAGCAGCCAAGAAATCGGGGAGCTGTTTTTT.

This clonotype was seen only a few times. This could be a read error, since a much larger clone is one nucleotide away. This chain uses TRBV10-3 with TRBJ2-7; D not resolved. CDR1 and CDR2 (germline): ENHRY, SYGVKD. CDR3 length equals 13 residues. This CDR3 is CAISRGNAYEQHF. CDR3 in DNA: TGTGCCATCTCGAGAGGAAACGCCTACGAGCAGCACTTC.

This clonotype was found many times. The chain's CDR3 is CASSPGTSGRIQETQYF. The CDR3, as DNA: TGTGCCAGCAGCCCAGGGACTAGCGGGCGGATTCAAGAGACCCAGTACTTC. The V gene is TRBV7-2, the J gene TRBJ2-5; 12 nucleotides agree with TRBD2. The CDR3 contains 17 residues. Germline CDR1 SGHTA, CDR2 FQGNSA. V was pared by 5 bases and J by 2 bases, with 9 bases of the junction left unmatched.

Many counts were recorded for this clonotype. V is TRBV5-1 and J is TRBJ1-4; a weak D match, TRBD1 (6 bases). Trimming took 0 bases from V and 4 from J, leaving 13 bases between them. The CDR3 is made up of 16 amino acids. The germline gives CDR1 SGHRS, CDR2 YFSETQ. CDR3 region: CASSLVGQPNNEKLFF. The CDR3 DNA sequence: TGCGCCAGCAGCTTGGTTGGACAGCCTAATAATGAAAAACTGTTTTTT. Using reference TRBV5-1 and TRBJ1-4 for the parts outside the CDR3, the full variable domain is KAGVTQTPRYLIKTRGQQVTLSCSPISGHRSVSWYQQTPGQGLQFLFEYFSETQRNKGNFPGRFSGRQFSNSRSEMNVSTLELGDSALYLCASSLVGQPNNEKLFFGSGTQLSVL.

This clonotype was recorded at least ten times. The rearrangement joins TRBV27 to TRBJ1-2; D not resolved. The CDR3 is made up of 13 amino acids. The V end was cut by 5 bases, the J end by 3 bases, with 10 bases between. CDR1 is MNHEY, CDR2 SMNVEV, per germline (reference sequence). This CDR3 is CASSKDGHYGYTF. CDR3 DNA sequence: TGTGCCAGCAGTAAGGACGGGCACTATGGCTACACCTTC.

Remarks on this clonotype: A read error may explain this, as a much larger clone is one base away. J is TRBJ2-7 and V is TRBV27; 10 nucleotides align to TRBD2. From germline, CDR1 is MNHEY and CDR2 SMNVEV (reference sequence). This CDR3 spans 15 amino acids. This CDR3 reads CASRLAGDWSYELYF. The CDR3 DNA follows: TGTGCCAGCAGGCTAGCGGGGGATTGGTCCTACGAGCTGTACTTC.

This clonotype was seen ten or more times. The chain combines TRBV19 with TRBJ1-6; D is perhaps TRBD1 (6 bases). Trimming took 3 bases from V and 8 from J, leaving 17 bases between them. Germline CDR1 reads LNHDA; CDR2 reads SQIVND (reference sequence). The CDR3 totals 16 residues. The chain's CDR3 is CASSIQRGGLDSPLHF. The DNA of the CDR3 is TGTGCCAGTAGTATCCAAAGGGGGGGCCTCGATTCACCCCTCCACTTT. The entire variable domain, with the rest obtained from reference TRBV19 and TRBJ1-6, is as follows: DGGITQSPKYLFRKEGQNVTLSCEQNLNHDAMYWYRQDPGQGLRLIYYSQIVNDFQKGDIAEGYSVSREKKESFPLTVTSAQKNPTAFYLCASSIQRGGLDSPLHFGNGTRLTVT.

There are many counts of this clonotype. The chain links TRBV19 to TRBJ2-6; D is perhaps TRBD2 (5 bases). Germline V lookup: CDR1 LNHDA, CDR2 SQIVND (reference sequence). V was shortened by 3 bases and J by 2 bases, with 8 bases between the two germline ends. CDR3 length equals 15 residues. This chain's CDR3 is CASSIWGAGANVLTF. The DNA of the CDR3 is TGTGCCAGTAGTATCTGGGGAGCTGGGGCCAACGTCCTGACTTTC.

This rearrangement joins TRBV19 to TRBJ2-1; 12 bases are a match to TRBD2. Trimming removed 4 bases from V and 4 bases from J; junction bases left unmatched: 5. The CDR3 extends over 16 amino acids. The germline V gene has CDR1 LNHDA and CDR2 SQIVND (reference sequence). CDR3 nucleotide sequence: TGTGCCAGTAGTAGACGACTAGCGGGAGTGTACAATGAGCAGTTCTTC. Translating it yields CASSRRLAGVYNEQFF. The full variable domain, its missing parts supplied by reference TRBV19 and TRBJ2-1, is DGGITQSPKYLFRKEGQNVTLSCEQNLNHDAMYWYRQDPGQGLRLIYYSQIVNDFQKGDIAEGYSVSREKKESFPLTVTSAQKNPTAFYLCASSRRLAGVYNEQFFGPGTRLTVL.

V and J are TRBV6-6 and TRBJ2-3; the match to TRBD2 covers 9 bases. Per germline, CDR1 MNHNY and CDR2 SVGAGI (reference sequence). The CDR3 spans 15 residues. Trimming cost V 3 bases and J 8 bases; bases outside gene matches: 9. The CDR3 nucleotides are TGTGCCAGCAGTTATCTGGCGGGAGGGGGAGCTACGCAGTATTTT. Residues: CASSYLAGGGATQYF.